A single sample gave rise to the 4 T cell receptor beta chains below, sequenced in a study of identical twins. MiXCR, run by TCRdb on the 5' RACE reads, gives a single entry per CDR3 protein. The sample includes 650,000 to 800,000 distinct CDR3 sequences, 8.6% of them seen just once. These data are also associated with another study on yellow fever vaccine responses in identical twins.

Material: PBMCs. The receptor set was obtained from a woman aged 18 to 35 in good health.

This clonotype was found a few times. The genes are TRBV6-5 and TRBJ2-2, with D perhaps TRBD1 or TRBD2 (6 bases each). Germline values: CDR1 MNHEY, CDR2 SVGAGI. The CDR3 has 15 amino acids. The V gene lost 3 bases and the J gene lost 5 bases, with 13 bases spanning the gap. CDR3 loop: CASSYWGAQTGELFF. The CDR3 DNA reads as TGTGCCAGCAGTTATTGGGGGGCGCAGACCGGGGAGCTGTTTTTT.

DNA for the CDR3: TGTGCCAGCAGCCAAGATTTCGAAGAGACCCAGTACTTC. The encoded protein is CASSQDFEETQYF. This rearrangement joins TRBV4-2 to TRBJ2-5; D unresolved. V was shortened by 0 bases and J by 3 bases, with 5 bases between the two germline ends. Germline CDR1 LGHNA, CDR2 YNFKEQ. This CDR3 has 13 residues.

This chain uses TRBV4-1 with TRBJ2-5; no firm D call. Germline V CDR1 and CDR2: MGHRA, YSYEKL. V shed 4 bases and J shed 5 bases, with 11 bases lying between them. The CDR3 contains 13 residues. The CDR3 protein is CASSPLYTETQYF. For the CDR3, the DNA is TGCGCCAGCAGCCCGCTCTACACGGAGACCCAGTACTTC.

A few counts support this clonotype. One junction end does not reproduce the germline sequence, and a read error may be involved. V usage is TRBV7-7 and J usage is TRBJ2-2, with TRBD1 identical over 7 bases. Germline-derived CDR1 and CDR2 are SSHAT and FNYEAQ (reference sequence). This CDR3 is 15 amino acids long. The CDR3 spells CASSLAQGLTGELFF. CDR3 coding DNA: TGTGCTAGCAGCTTAGCACAGGGGTTGACCGGGGAGCTGTTTTTT.